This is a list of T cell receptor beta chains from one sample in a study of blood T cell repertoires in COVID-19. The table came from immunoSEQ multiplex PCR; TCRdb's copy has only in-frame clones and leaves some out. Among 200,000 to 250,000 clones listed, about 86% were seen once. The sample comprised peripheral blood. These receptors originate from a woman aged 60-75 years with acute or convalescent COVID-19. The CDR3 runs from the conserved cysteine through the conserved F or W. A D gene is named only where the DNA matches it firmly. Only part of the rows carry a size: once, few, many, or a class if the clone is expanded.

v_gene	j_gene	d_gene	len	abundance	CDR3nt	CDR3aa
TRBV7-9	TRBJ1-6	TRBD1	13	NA	TGTGCCAGCAGCTTCGACAGGGGTTCACCCCTCCACTTT	CASSFDRGSPLHF
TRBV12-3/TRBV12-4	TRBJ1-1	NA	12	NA	TGTGCCAGCAGTTTCGGGGTTACTGAAGCTTTCTTT	CASSFGVTEAFF
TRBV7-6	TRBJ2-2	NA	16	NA	TGTGCCAGCAGCTCCAGGGGTGAATCGAACGCCGGGGAGCTGTTTTTT	CASSSRGESNAGELFF
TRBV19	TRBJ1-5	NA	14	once	TGTGCCAGTAGTATAACCGGGGACAATCAGCCCCAGCATTTT	CASSITGDNQPQHF
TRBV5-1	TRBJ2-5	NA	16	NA	TGCGCCAGCAGCTTGGGTGGGACCGGGGGCCAAGAGACCCAGTACTTC	CASSLGGTGGQETQYF
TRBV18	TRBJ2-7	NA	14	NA	TGTGCCAGCTCACCCAGGGTCCCATCCTACGAGCAGTACTTC	CASSPRVPSYEQYF
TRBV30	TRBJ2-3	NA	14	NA	TGTGCCTGGGGGGCGGGGGCCTCTACAGATACGCAGTATTTT	CAWGAGASTDTQYF
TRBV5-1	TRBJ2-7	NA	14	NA	TGCGCCAGCAGCTTAATGGCTACAGGTGACGAGCAGTACTTC	CASSLMATGDEQYF
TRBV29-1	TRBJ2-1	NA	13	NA	TGCAGCGTTGAGGACACTCCAGGGCGAGAGCAGTTCTTC	CSVEDTPGREQFF
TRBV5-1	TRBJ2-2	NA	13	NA	TGCGCCAGCAGCTCAGGGGACACCGGGGAGCTGTTTTTT	CASSSGDTGELFF
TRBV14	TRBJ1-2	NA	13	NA	TGTGCCAGCAGCCGGTCACAGGGAGCAGGCTACACCTTC	CASSRSQGAGYTF
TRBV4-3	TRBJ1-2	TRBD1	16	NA	TGCGCCAGCAGCCAGGAATTCCAGGGACAGGTCTATGGCTACACCTTC	CASSQEFQGQVYGYTF
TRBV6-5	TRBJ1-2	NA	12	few	TGTGCCAGCGTCGGGGGGAGTTATGGCTACACCTTC	CASVGGSYGYTF
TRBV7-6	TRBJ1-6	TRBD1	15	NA	TGTGCCAGCAGCATAGACCGGGACAGAAAATCACCCCTCCACTTT	CASSIDRDRKSPLHF
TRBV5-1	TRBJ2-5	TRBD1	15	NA	TGCGCCAGCAGCTTACCGGACAGGGGGGTAGAGACCCAGTACTTC	CASSLPDRGVETQYF
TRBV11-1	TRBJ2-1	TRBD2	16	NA	TGTGCCAGCAGCTTAGCGGGAGCGGGGGTATACAATGAGCAGTTCTTC	CASSLAGAGVYNEQFF
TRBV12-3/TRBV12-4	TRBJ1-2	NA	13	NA	TGTGCCAGCAGTTTGGCAGGCTCCTATGGCTACACCTTC	CASSLAGSYGYTF
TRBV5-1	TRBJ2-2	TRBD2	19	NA	TGCGCCAGCAGCTTGGTTTCCCTAGCGGGGGGACAGAACACCGGGGAGCTGTTTTTT	CASSLVSLAGGQNTGELFF
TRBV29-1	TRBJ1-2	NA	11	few	TGCAGCGTTGATTCTGGGAAGGGGGACACCTTC	CSVDSGKGDTF
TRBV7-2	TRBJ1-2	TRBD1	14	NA	TGTGCCAGCAGCTTACTCCAGGGGGCGGCTGGCTACACCTTC	CASSLLQGAAGYTF
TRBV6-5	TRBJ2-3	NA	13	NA	TGTGCCAGCAGTCCTACTGGTACAGATACGCAGTATTTT	CASSPTGTDTQYF
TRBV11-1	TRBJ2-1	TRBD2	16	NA	TGTGCCAGCAGCTTCGTGCGGGGGGGATCCTACAATGAGCAGTTCTTC	CASSFVRGGSYNEQFF
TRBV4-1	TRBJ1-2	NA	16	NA	TGCGCCAGCAGCCAAGGGCCTGTAGGGGGGGCCAAGGGCTACACCTTC	CASSQGPVGGAKGYTF
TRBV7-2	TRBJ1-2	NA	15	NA	TGTGCCAGCAGCTTAGCAGGGGGTGGTAACTATGGCTACACCTTC	CASSLAGGGNYGYTF
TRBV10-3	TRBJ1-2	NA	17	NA	TGTGCCATCAGTGAGTTTTTAGTGAGCTCGGGTCAAGATGGCTACACCTTC	CAISEFLVSSGQDGYTF
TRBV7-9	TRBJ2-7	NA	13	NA	TGTGCCAGCAGCTTGACGGGGTCAAACGAGCAGTACTTC	CASSLTGSNEQYF
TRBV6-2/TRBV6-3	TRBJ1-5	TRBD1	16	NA	TGTGCCAGCAGTTACGTTGGCAGGGGGCAGGGTGAGCCCCAGCATTTT	CASSYVGRGQGEPQHF
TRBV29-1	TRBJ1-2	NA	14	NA	TGCAGCGTTGAAGGCGAGGGAATGACTTCTGGCTACACCTTC	CSVEGEGMTSGYTF